Shown below are 20 T cell receptor beta chains from a single sample sequenced in a study of T cell clonality in common variable immunodeficiency. The assay was immunoSEQ multiplex PCR, and TCRdb's table has in-frame clones only and misses some. The specimen has approximately 44,000 clones, none found just once. Sequences were obtained from peripheral blood mononuclear cells. These receptors originate from a person aged 18 to 75 in good health.

This clone has ten or more counts. The DNA ends 3 residues before the CDR3 does, and the rest of the CDR3 is filled in from the germline J gene. The V call is TRBV9, the J call TRBJ2-1; 13 nucleotides match TRBD2. The germline V gene has CDR1 SGDLS and CDR2 YYNGEE. J lost 4 bases, V lost 0 bases, and 7 bases had no gene match. The CDR3 consists of 18 residues. This chain's CDR3 is CASSVGRGTSGAYNEQFF. The CDR3 bases that were read are TGTGCCAGCAGCGTAGGGAGGGGGACTAGCGGGGCTTACAATGAG.

This clone was found many times. Read coverage stops 3 residues before the CDR3 terminus; the germline J gene supplies the remainder. The gene calls are TRBV6-1 and TRBJ1-2; maybe TRBD1 (6 bases). The V gene lost 0 bases and the J gene lost 4 bases, with 12 bases spanning the gap. The germline CDR1 and CDR2 sequences are MNHNS and SASEGT. The CDR3 spans 15 residues. CDR3 DNA, as far as it was read: TGTGCCAGCAGTGAAGCATGGGACACCGTCTATGGC. Translating gives CASSEAWDTVYG. The CDR3 in full is CASSEAWDTVYGYTF.

This clone was seen ten or more times. The read gets to within 3 residues of the CDR3 end, and the germline J gene fills in the rest. The rearrangement links TRBV19 to TRBJ1-2; 9 bases agree with TRBD1. The germline V gene has CDR1 LNHDA and CDR2 SQIVND (reference sequence). The CDR3 extends over 13 amino acids. The CDR3 loop reads CASTRTGVFGYTF. The covered CDR3 bases are TGTGCCAGTACCCGGACAGGGGTCTTCGGC.

About this clone itself: No DNA is shown, since the ends of the CDR3 on it are uncertain; the CDR3 is the one TCRdb lists. This chain links TRBV19 with TRBJ2-3; TRBD1 is taken as the D call from the table, unchecked against the DNA. Both ends counted, the CDR3 spans 14 residues. Germline V gene lookup returns CDR1 LNHDA and CDR2 SQIVND (reference sequence). The CDR3 sequence: CVSTSDQGYQPQYF.

In its sample, this clone was seen many times. The observed sequence ends 3 residues before the CDR3 terminus, with the missing tail filled in from the germline J gene. The V call is TRBV7-9, the J call TRBJ2-5, with TRBD1 matching over 10 bases. Looked up from germline, CDR1 is SEHNR and CDR2 is FQNEAQ (reference sequence). This CDR3 contains 15 residues. J gave up 2 bases and V 6 bases, and 6 bases lay outside the gene matches. The DNA read from the CDR3 is TGTGCCAGCAGACGGACAGGGGGAGGACAAGAGACC. It is translated as CASRRTGGGQET. The entire CDR3 reads CASRRTGGGQETQYF.

The sequenced part of the CDR3 DNA is TGCAGTGCTTTCCTCGGGACAGGTATTAGTGGCGAG. Its translation is CSAFLGTGISGE. The entire CDR3 protein reads CSAFLGTGISGEQYF. V is TRBV20-1 and J is TRBJ2-7; TRBD1 matches 8 bases. The DNA ends 3 residues before the CDR3 does, and the rest of the CDR3 is filled in from the germline J gene. V was pared by 5 bases and J by 6 bases, with 15 bases of the junction left unmatched. The CDR3 contains 15 residues. Germline V gives CDR1 DFQATT, CDR2 SNEGSKA (reference sequence).

This clone was detected ten times or more. Read coverage stops 3 residues before the CDR3 terminus; the germline J gene supplies the remainder. This chain links TRBV5-1 with TRBJ1-1, with TRBD1 matching 7 bases. This CDR3 comprises 16 residues. V lost 0 bases to trimming and J lost 0 bases; unmatched junction nucleotides: 5. Germline CDR1 SGHRS, CDR2 YFSETQ. The CDR3 region is CASSLGQGALNTEAFF. CDR3 bases read: TGCGCCAGCAGCTTGGGACAGGGCGCTTTGAACACTGAA.

This clone appeared a few times. The read halts 3 residues ahead of the CDR3 end, with the missing end drawn from the germline J gene. V gene TRBV7-9 combines with J gene TRBJ1-3; D call uncertain. This CDR3 region has 15 residues. Germline loops: CDR1 SEHNR, CDR2 FQNEAQ (reference sequence). V lost 5 bases and J lost 0, with 11 bases in between. The DNA read from the CDR3 is TGTGCCAGCAGCCTACAGTCCTTCTCTGGAAACACC. Translation gives CASSLQSFSGNT. The whole CDR3 protein is CASSLQSFSGNTIYF.

This clone came up many times. The read is 3 residues too short to cover the CDR3 end, so that end is filled in from the germline J gene. J is TRBJ2-2 and V is TRBV6-1, with 12 bases that match TRBD2. The CDR3 totals 15 residues. Trimming removed 2 bases from V and 6 bases from J; junction bases left unmatched: 1. CDR1 MNHNS and CDR2 SASEGT come from the germline V gene. The DNA read from the CDR3 is TGTGCCAGCAGTGAACTAGCGGGGGGGCCCGGGGAG. Protein sequence: CASSELAGGPGE. Given in full, the CDR3 is CASSELAGGPGELFF.

In regard to this clone: The read halts 3 residues ahead of the CDR3 end, with the missing end drawn from the germline J gene. The rearrangement joins TRBV19 to TRBJ1-2, with a possible D match to TRBD1 (5 bases). Germline V gene data show CDR1 as LNHDA and CDR2 as SQIVND (reference sequence). CDR3 size: 15 residues. CDR3 DNA (partial): TGTGCCACCAGACTCCGGGGGACGGAGTTACACGAC. This encodes CATRLRGTELHD. The whole CDR3 region reads CATRLRGTELHDYTF.

In this sample, this clone turned up a few times. Sequencing ends 3 residues short of the CDR3 end; the germline J gene provides the rest. V is TRBV7-9 and J is TRBJ1-2, with D perhaps matching TRBD1 (5 bases). This CDR3 comprises 11 residues. Germline CDR1 and CDR2: SEHNR and FQNEAQ (reference sequence). The CDR3 spells CAGGGNYGYTF. Partial CDR3 DNA: TGTGCTGGCGGGGGAAACTATGGC.

This clone has ten or more counts. From the germline J gene comes the end of the CDR3, since the read stops 3 residues before it. The rearrangement links TRBV5-1 to TRBJ2-1; the match to TRBD2 covers 7 bases. Germline assignment: CDR1 SGHRS and CDR2 YFSETQ. V was pared by 0 bases and J by 5 bases, with 11 bases of the junction left unmatched. The CDR3 is 17 residues long. The CDR3 reads CASSLDGAGRAHNEQFF. CDR3 DNA (partial): TGCGCCAGCAGCTTGGATGGGGCGGGGAGGGCCCACAATGAG. The full variable domain, rest sourced from reference TRBV5-1 and TRBJ2-1, is KAGVTQTPRYLIKTRGQQVTLSCSPISGHRSVSWYQQTPGQGLQFLFEYFSETQRNKGNFPGRFSGRQFSNSRSEMNVSTLELGDSALYLCASSLDGAGRAHNEQFFGPGTRLTVL.

In its sample, this clone was seen many times. The read stops 3 residues short of the end of the CDR3; the missing end is completed from the germline J gene. The V call is TRBV7-3, the J call TRBJ2-3; D is perhaps TRBD2 (6 bases). The CDR3 loop spans 13 amino acids. Germline V gives CDR1 SGHTA, CDR2 FQGTGA. The part of the CDR3 DNA that was read is TGTGCCAGCAGCTTAAACGGGGGAGAGACG. It codes for CASSLNGGET. The entire CDR3 protein reads CASSLNGGETQYF.

This clone occurred many times. From the germline J gene comes the end of the CDR3, since the read stops 3 residues before it. The chain is built from TRBV12-3 or TRBV12-4 and TRBJ1-2; TRBD1 is a possible D gene (5 bases). The length of the CDR3 is 12 residues. The V gene lost 3 bases and the J gene lost 4 bases, with 6 bases spanning the gap. The CDR3 protein is CASSLDTYGYTF. CDR3 DNA, as far as it was read: TGTGCCAGCAGTTTGGACACCTATGGC.

This clone was detected many times. Read data end 3 residues before the CDR3 end; the end is taken from the germline J gene. The chain combines TRBV19 with TRBJ2-1, with 7 bases fitting TRBD1. From germline, CDR1 is LNHDA and CDR2 SQIVND (reference sequence). This CDR3 spans 14 amino acids. Trimming removed 5 bases from V and 5 bases from J; junction bases left unmatched: 6. The sequenced CDR3 bases are TGTGCCAGTAGTTCGACAGGGTTTAACAATGAG. It is translated as CASSSTGFNNE. The CDR3 as a whole reads CASSSTGFNNEQFF. The whole variable domain, remainder taken from reference TRBV19 and TRBJ2-1, is DGGITQSPKYLFRKEGQNVTLSCEQNLNHDAMYWYRQDPGQGLRLIYYSQIVNDFQKGDIAEGYSVSREKKESFPLTVTSAQKNPTAFYLCASSSTGFNNEQFFGPGTRLTVL.

This clone was counted many times. The read falls 3 residues short of the CDR3 end, and the missing part is taken from the germline J gene. This chain connects TRBV7-9 to TRBJ2-7; 8 bases map to TRBD2. V shed 4 bases, J shed 6 bases, and the junction held 11 bases outside the gene matches. CDR3 length: 15 amino acids. Germline loops: CDR1 SEHNR, CDR2 FQNEAQ (reference sequence). The CDR3 DNA, read in part, is TGTGCCAGCAGCTCTAGCGGGTACTTAGGTGGCGAG. Protein: CASSSSGYLGGE. The entire CDR3 protein reads CASSSSGYLGGEQYF.

The CDR3 here is CASSPPAWGESTDTQYF. Incomplete CDR3 DNA: TGTGCCAGCTCACCACCGGCGTGGGGGGAAAGCACAGATACG. J is TRBJ2-3 and V is TRBV18; D may be TRBD2 (6 bases). With the read ending 3 residues before the CDR3 end, the germline J gene is used to fill in that end. The CDR3 loop spans 17 amino acids. Looked up from germline, CDR1 is KGHSH and CDR2 is LQKENI. Trimming shortened V by 0 bases and J by 0 bases, and 13 bases separated the two germline ends.

Turning to this clone: The CDR3 end lies 3 residues beyond the end of the read and is filled in from the germline J gene. This rearrangement joins TRBV30 to TRBJ2-4; tentatively, D is TRBD1 (6 bases). The CDR3 sequence is 11 residues long. In germline, CDR1 is GTSNPN, CDR2 SVGIG (reference sequence). The part of the CDR3 DNA that was read is TGTGCCTGGACTCAGGGGTATGGT. Amino acid sequence: CAWTQGYG. The full CDR3 is CAWTQGYGQYF.

This clone was seen at least ten times. The read ends 3 residues before the CDR3 terminus; that terminus is restored from the germline J gene. V and J are TRBV5-4 and TRBJ1-1, with D unclear. Germline CDR1 SGHNT, CDR2 YYREEE (reference sequence). Between the trimmed V and J ends, which lost 0 bases and 6 bases, there was a span of 9 bases. The CDR3 extends over 13 amino acids. CDR3 region: CASSLVEGPEAFF. Incomplete CDR3 DNA: TGTGCCAGCAGCTTGGTGGAGGGCCCTGAA. Drawing the rest from reference TRBV5-4 and TRBJ1-1, the complete variable domain is ETGVTQSPTHLIKTRGQQVTLRCSSQSGHNTVSWYQQALGQGPQFIFQYYREEENGRGNFPPRFSGLQFPNYSSELNVNALELDDSALYLCASSLVEGPEAFFGQGTRLTVV.

This clone was seen ten or more times. The read ends 3 residues before the CDR3 terminus; that terminus is restored from the germline J gene. J is TRBJ1-4 and V is TRBV5-8; a possible D gene is TRBD1 (6 bases). Germline V gene sequence: CDR1 SGHTS, CDR2 YDEGEE. Trimming pared 5 bases from V and 4 bases from J, leaving 12 bases between. This CDR3 contains 14 residues. Partial CDR3 DNA: TGTGCCAGCAGACGGGGACAAGTTAATGAAAAA. It encodes CASRRGQVNEK. The entire CDR3 protein reads CASRRGQVNEKLFF.